A selection of T cell receptor beta chains follows, all from one sample in a study of blood T cell repertoires in COVID-19. TCRdb's copy holds only in-frame clones and misses some; the assay was immunoSEQ multiplex PCR. This sample has approximately 59,000 clones, with roughly 81% found just once. Source material: peripheral blood. The receptors were gathered from a man aged 80 or over with acute or convalescent COVID-19. CDR3s include the opening cysteine and the closing phenylalanine or tryptophan. D genes are given only for firm matches. Not every row has a clone size; where given, it reads once, few, many or a size class.

CDR3: CATSAGQYQETQYF
DNA: TGTGCCACCAGTGCGGGACAGTACCAAGAGACCCAGTACTTC
size: NA
J: TRBJ2-5
D: TRBD1
V: TRBV24-1

CDR3: CASSIHRDYGYTF
DNA: TGTGCCAGTAGTATCCACAGGGACTATGGCTACACCTTC
size: NA
J: TRBJ1-2
D: NA
V: TRBV19

CDR3: CASSLEAGKYNEQFF
DNA: TGTGCTAGCAGCTTAGAGGCAGGAAAATACAATGAGCAGTTCTTC
size: NA
J: TRBJ2-1
D: NA
V: TRBV7-7

CDR3: CASSPWQGQGWDEQYF
DNA: TGTGCCAGCAGTCCATGGCAGGGACAGGGGTGGGACGAGCAGTACTTC
size: NA
J: TRBJ2-7
D: TRBD1
V: TRBV28

CDR3: CAISESAQGNSPLHF
DNA: TGTGCCATCAGTGAGTCCGCACAGGGAAATTCACCCCTCCACTTT
size: NA
J: TRBJ1-6
D: NA
V: TRBV10-3

CDR3: CASSSGTWEVTEAFF
DNA: TGTGCCAGCAGCTCAGGGACGTGGGAGGTCACTGAAGCTTTCTTT
size: NA
J: TRBJ1-1
D: NA
V: TRBV7-9

CDR3: CASSPTTSGTHEQFF
DNA: TGTGCCAGCTCACCGACGACTAGCGGGACACATGAGCAGTTCTTC
size: NA
J: TRBJ2-1
D: TRBD2
V: TRBV18

CDR3: CASSVSTVPEETQYF
DNA: TGTGCCAGCAGCGTATCTACGGTCCCCGAAGAGACCCAGTACTTC
size: NA
J: TRBJ2-5
D: NA
V: TRBV9

CDR3: CATSDPGGYTGELFF
DNA: TGTGCCACCAGTGATCCGGGAGGCTACACCGGGGAGCTGTTTTTT
size: NA
J: TRBJ2-2
D: TRBD2
V: TRBV24-1

CDR3: CASSQRTLSGNTIYF
DNA: TGTGCCAGCAGCCAGAGGACACTTTCTGGAAACACCATATATTTT
size: NA
J: TRBJ1-3
D: NA
V: TRBV3-1/TRBV3-2

CDR3: CASSQNSGRAEEKLFF
DNA: TGTGCCAGCAGCCAAAATTCGGGGAGGGCGGAAGAAAAACTGTTTTTT
size: NA
J: TRBJ1-4
D: NA
V: TRBV3-1/TRBV3-2

CDR3: CASSPGIFTDTQYF
DNA: TGTGCCAGCAGCCCCGGGATATTCACAGATACGCAGTATTTT
size: NA
J: TRBJ2-3
D: NA
V: TRBV7-8

CDR3: CASSDWPGGSSYNEQFF
DNA: TGTGCCAGTAGTGATTGGCCAGGGGGTAGCTCCTACAATGAGCAGTTCTTC
size: NA
J: TRBJ2-1
D: TRBD1
V: TRBV19

CDR3: CAWSVGGGAGETQYF
DNA: TGTGCCTGGAGTGTAGGCGGGGGGGCAGGGGAGACCCAGTACTTC
size: NA
J: TRBJ2-5
D: TRBD2
V: TRBV30

CDR3: CASSFDRSGEQFF
DNA: TGTGCCAGCAGCTTCGACAGGTCAGGTGAGCAGTTCTTC
size: NA
J: TRBJ2-1
D: NA
V: TRBV7-3

CDR3: CASSYFVGEQGNYEQYF
DNA: TGTGCCAGCAGTTACTTCGTGGGCGAACAGGGGAACTACGAGCAGTACTTC
size: NA
J: TRBJ2-7
D: TRBD1
V: TRBV6-2/TRBV6-3

CDR3: CASSLGQNYGYTF
DNA: TGTGCCAGCAGCTTAGGACAGAACTATGGCTACACCTTC
size: NA
J: TRBJ1-2
D: NA
V: TRBV7-9

CDR3: CSVEGRSGGNTEAFF
DNA: TGCAGCGTTGAAGGAAGGTCGGGGGGGAACACTGAAGCTTTCTTT
size: NA
J: TRBJ1-1
D: NA
V: TRBV29-1

CDR3: CASSFTGGANYEQYF
DNA: TGTGCCAGCAGCTTTACAGGGGGGGCGAACTACGAGCAGTACTTC
size: NA
J: TRBJ2-7
D: NA
V: TRBV7-2

CDR3: CSVGDRGPVETQYF
DNA: TGCAGCGTTGGGGACAGGGGGCCCGTCGAGACCCAGTACTTC
size: NA
J: TRBJ2-5
D: TRBD1
V: TRBV29-1

CDR3: CAWSEEISGGSQYF
DNA: TGTGCCTGGAGTGAGGAAATTAGCGGGGGCTCGCAGTATTTT
size: NA
J: TRBJ2-3
D: TRBD2
V: TRBV30

CDR3: CASSVGWGGVETQYF
DNA: TGTGCCAGCAGCGTAGGGTGGGGGGGTGTAGAGACCCAGTACTTC
size: NA
J: TRBJ2-5
D: TRBD2
V: TRBV9

CDR3: CASSQQGEGTEAFF
DNA: TGTGCCAGCTCCCAACAGGGTGAGGGCACTGAAGCTTTCTTT
size: NA
J: TRBJ1-1
D: NA
V: TRBV18

CDR3: CASRAGQSNTEAFF
DNA: TGTGCCAGCAGGGCGGGACAGTCGAACACTGAAGCTTTCTTT
size: NA
J: TRBJ1-1
D: TRBD1
V: TRBV6-4

CDR3: CASSRGAGAGDTDTQYF
DNA: TGCGCCAGCAGCCGCGGGGCGGGCGCGGGGGACACAGATACGCAGTATTTT
size: NA
J: TRBJ2-3
D: TRBD2
V: TRBV5-1

CDR3: CASSLTEDTEAFF
DNA: TGTGCCAGCAGCTTGACAGAGGACACTGAAGCTTTCTTT
size: NA
J: TRBJ1-1
D: NA
V: TRBV11-3

CDR3: CSAAPVDEQYF
DNA: TGCAGTGCTGCTCCAGTGGACGAGCAGTACTTC
size: NA
J: TRBJ2-7
D: NA
V: TRBV20-1

CDR3: CTSSHLPGDRANYGYTF
DNA: TGCACCAGCAGCCACCTCCCCGGGGACAGGGCTAACTATGGCTACACCTTC
size: NA
J: TRBJ1-2
D: NA
V: TRBV1

CDR3: CASSRNSNSYEQYF
DNA: TGTGCCAGCAGCCGAAACAGTAACTCCTACGAGCAGTACTTC
size: NA
J: TRBJ2-7
D: NA
V: TRBV28

CDR3: CASSLPGGDEQYF
DNA: TGTGCCAGCAGTTTACCTGGGGGCGACGAGCAGTACTTC
size: NA
J: TRBJ2-7
D: NA
V: TRBV12-3/TRBV12-4

CDR3: CASARGAGSETQYF
DNA: TGTGCCAGTGCTCGGGGGGCAGGGTCAGAGACCCAGTACTTC
size: NA
J: TRBJ2-5
D: NA
V: TRBV19

CDR3: CASSLMTANYGYTF
DNA: TGCGCCAGCAGCTTGATGACAGCAAACTATGGCTACACCTTC
size: NA
J: TRBJ1-2
D: NA
V: TRBV5-1

CDR3: CASSLGTSGTYTQYF
DNA: TGTGCCAGCAGCTTAGGGACTAGCGGGACTTATACGCAGTATTTT
size: few
J: TRBJ2-3
D: TRBD2
V: TRBV11-3

CDR3: CASSPGTGNEAFF
DNA: TGTGCCAGCTCACCGGGGACAGGCAACGAAGCTTTCTTT
size: NA
J: TRBJ1-1
D: TRBD1
V: TRBV18

CDR3: CASSQGQGAFYGYTF
DNA: TGTGCCAGCAGCCAGGGACAGGGGGCCTTCTATGGCTACACCTTC
size: NA
J: TRBJ1-2
D: TRBD1
V: TRBV14

CDR3: CASSPWETEAFF
DNA: TGTGCCAGCTCACCGTGGGAGACTGAAGCTTTCTTT
size: NA
J: TRBJ1-1
D: NA
V: TRBV18

CDR3: CASRPSRTGNTEAFF
DNA: TGTGCCAGCAGGCCAAGCCGAACAGGGAACACTGAAGCTTTCTTT
size: NA
J: TRBJ1-1
D: NA
V: TRBV4-2

CDR3: CASKEGTEAFF
DNA: TGTGCCAGCAAAGAGGGCACTGAAGCTTTCTTT
size: NA
J: TRBJ1-1
D: NA
V: TRBV2

CDR3: CASSLGLAGTYNEQFF
DNA: TGTGCCAGCAGCCTTGGACTAGCGGGAACCTACAATGAGCAGTTCTTC
size: NA
J: TRBJ2-1
D: TRBD2
V: TRBV5-4

CDR3: CAWNAGGGNYGYTF
DNA: TGTGCCTGGAATGCAGGGGGTGGGAACTATGGCTACACCTTC
size: NA
J: TRBJ1-2
D: TRBD1
V: TRBV30

CDR3: CASSLARAEAGGTQYF
DNA: TGTGCCAGCAGCCTCGCCAGGGCCGAGGCCGGGGGTACGCAGTATTTT
size: NA
J: TRBJ2-3
D: NA
V: TRBV4-2

CDR3: CASSLPVGGNEKLFF
DNA: TGTGCCAGCAGCCTTCCCGTCGGGGGAAATGAAAAACTGTTTTTT
size: once
J: TRBJ1-4
D: NA
V: TRBV7-2

CDR3: CASSPGQGSDTEAFF
DNA: TGTGCCAGCTCACCTGGACAGGGATCCGACACTGAAGCTTTCTTT
size: once
J: TRBJ1-1
D: TRBD1
V: TRBV18

CDR3: CATSGTGWDGYTF
DNA: TGTGCCACCTCTGGGACAGGGTGGGATGGCTACACCTTC
size: NA
J: TRBJ1-2
D: TRBD1
V: TRBV27

CDR3: CAWDTANTEAFF
DNA: TGTGCCTGGGATACAGCAAACACTGAAGCTTTCTTT
size: NA
J: TRBJ1-1
D: NA
V: TRBV30

CDR3: CASGGIRNTEAFF
DNA: TGTGCCAGCGGAGGAATAAGGAACACTGAAGCTTTCTTT
size: NA
J: TRBJ1-1
D: NA
V: TRBV27

CDR3: CASSIQGATNEKLFF
DNA: TGTGCCAGCAGCATACAGGGTGCAACTAATGAAAAACTGTTTTTT
size: NA
J: TRBJ1-4
D: NA
V: TRBV6-5

CDR3: CASSEYMADNNSPLHF
DNA: TGTGCCAGCAGTGAATATATGGCGGACAATAATTCACCCCTCCACTTT
size: NA
J: TRBJ1-6
D: NA
V: TRBV2

CDR3: CATSDGGDTGELFF
DNA: TGTGCCACCAGTGACGGGGGAGACACCGGGGAGCTGTTTTTT
size: NA
J: TRBJ2-2
D: NA
V: TRBV24-1

CDR3: CASSREAGGAIDTQYF
DNA: TGTGCCAGCAGCCGAGAAGCCGGGGGGGCGATAGATACGCAGTATTTT
size: once
J: TRBJ2-3
D: TRBD2
V: TRBV3-1/TRBV3-2

CDR3: CASSALAGEETQYF
DNA: TGTGCCAGTTCTGCACTAGCGGGAGAAGAGACCCAGTACTTC
size: NA
J: TRBJ2-5
D: TRBD2
V: TRBV19

CDR3: CASSLSRGDTQYF
DNA: TGTGCCAGCAGCCTCTCAAGGGGAGATACGCAGTATTTT
size: NA
J: TRBJ2-3
D: NA
V: TRBV4-2

CDR3: CASSIGLAGASDTQYF
DNA: TGTGCCAGTAGTATCGGACTAGCGGGAGCATCGGATACGCAGTATTTT
size: NA
J: TRBJ2-3
D: TRBD2
V: TRBV19

CDR3: CASSHPRVTGELFF
DNA: TGTGCCAGCAGCCACCCCAGGGTCACCGGGGAGCTGTTTTTT
size: few
J: TRBJ2-2
D: NA
V: TRBV3-1/TRBV3-2

CDR3: CASSQEQGHYGYTF
DNA: TGTGCCAGCAGCCAGGAACAGGGGCACTATGGCTACACCTTC
size: NA
J: TRBJ1-2
D: TRBD1
V: TRBV3-1/TRBV3-2

CDR3: CASSWDRSSGNTIYF
DNA: TGTGCCAGCAGCTGGGACAGATCCTCTGGAAACACCATATATTTT
size: NA
J: TRBJ1-3
D: TRBD1
V: TRBV5-4

CDR3: CASATRPTGATSLYTEAFF
DNA: TGTGCCAGCGCAACCCGACCCACAGGGGCGACGAGCTTATACACTGAAGCTTTCTTT
size: NA
J: TRBJ1-1
D: TRBD1
V: TRBV11-2

CDR3: CASSYSGSNTEAFF
DNA: TGTGCCAGCAGTTACTCTGGTAGCAACACTGAAGCTTTCTTT
size: NA
J: TRBJ1-1
D: NA
V: TRBV6-5